The 29 T cell receptor beta chains in this list originate from one sample, sequenced in a study of neurological immune-mediated disorders. TCRdb passed the 5' RACE reads through MiXCR, listing each CDR3 protein once. The sample lists roughly 48,000 distinct CDR3 sequences; around 5.8% were seen once. Source material: CD4+ T cells from blood. These TCRs come from a woman aged 18-29 years with multiple sclerosis.

In this sample, this clonotype turned up many times. The genes are TRBV27 and TRBJ2-1, with D maybe TRBD2 (5 bases). Trimming pared 6 bases from V and 0 bases from J, leaving 12 bases between. The CDR3 spans 15 residues. Germline V CDR1 and CDR2: MNHEY, SMNVEV (reference sequence). CDR3 bases: TGTGCCAGCAGCGCGGACTCTTTCTCCTACAATGAGCAGTTCTTC. It specifies CASSADSFSYNEQFF.

This clonotype has a count of ten or more. This chain joins TRBV5-1 and TRBJ2-1; D may be TRBD2 (6 bases). Trimming removed 0 bases from V and 2 bases from J, with 12 bases in between. The germline V gene encodes CDR1 SGHRS and CDR2 YFSETQ. The CDR3 is made up of 16 amino acids. The CDR3 bases are TGCGCCAGCAGCTTGGACGTAGCGGCCACCTACAATGAGCAGTTCTTC. It translates to CASSLDVAATYNEQFF.

V and J are TRBV28 and TRBJ1-1, with TRBD1 matching over 10 bases. This CDR3 comprises 15 residues. Germline CDR1 reads MDHEN; CDR2 reads SYDVKM. Trimming removed 5 bases from V and 4 bases from J; junction bases left unmatched: 7. The CDR3 bases are TGTGCCAGCAGTACATCGACAGGGGGCTCCACTGAAGCTTTCTTT. Its protein product is CASSTSTGGSTEAFF.

This clonotype was picked up a small number of times. V is TRBV7-2 and J is TRBJ2-2; D remains unclear. Looked up from germline, CDR1 is SGHTA and CDR2 is FQGNSA. The CDR3 is 15 residues long. V was cut by 1 base and J by 2 bases, with 8 bases left in between. The DNA of the CDR3 is TGTGCCAGCAGCTTAGGAAGGATTAACACCGGGGAGCTGTTTTTT. It translates to CASSLGRINTGELFF.

This clonotype was seen repeatedly, ten times or more. This sequence joins TRBV7-9 and TRBJ1-4; TRBD1 is a possible D gene (5 bases). Germline V CDR1 and CDR2: SEHNR, FQNEAQ (reference sequence). Trimming removed 1 base at V and 3 bases at J, with 9 bases between. CDR3 length: 15 residues. CDR3 sequence reads: CASSLEDSSNEKLFF. As DNA, the CDR3 is TGTGCCAGCAGCTTAGAAGACAGCTCTAATGAAAAACTGTTTTTT.

This clonotype was found many times. The V and J genes are TRBV5-4 and TRBJ1-3; the match to TRBD1 covers 12 bases. This CDR3 has 15 amino acids. Looked up from germline, CDR1 is SGHNT and CDR2 is YYREEE (reference sequence). V lost 4 bases to trimming and J lost 7 bases; unmatched junction nucleotides: 6. In DNA form, the CDR3 reads TGTGCCAGCAGCCTCGGGACAGGGGGCAAGAACACCATATATTTT. This encodes CASSLGTGGKNTIYF.

This clonotype was observed many times. This chain connects TRBV28 to TRBJ1-2; a possible D gene is TRBD1 (5 bases). The V and J ends lost 1 base and 4 bases respectively, with 16 bases between them. In germline, CDR1 is MDHEN, CDR2 SYDVKM. This CDR3 contains 16 residues. The CDR3 reads CASSLSAKGRVYGYTF. CDR3 DNA: TGTGCCAGCAGTTTATCTGCTAAGGGCAGGGTCTATGGCTACACCTTC.

This clonotype was found many times. The rearrangement links TRBV28 to TRBJ2-3, with D perhaps given as TRBD1 or TRBD2 (5 bases each). The germline CDR1 and CDR2 sequences are MDHEN and SYDVKM. V gave up 5 bases and J gave up 1 base, with 13 bases separating them. The CDR3 length is 15 residues. CDR3 loop: CASSPGAARTDTQYF. CDR3 DNA sequence: TGTGCCAGCAGTCCCGGGGCAGCCCGCACAGATACGCAGTATTTT.

About this clonotype itself: This may come from a read error, since a much larger clone is one base off. The gene calls are TRBV19 and TRBJ1-5, with 9 bases matching TRBD1. Germline V gives CDR1 LNHDA, CDR2 SQIVND (reference sequence). The CDR3 extends over 17 amino acids. The CDR3 loop is CVSSMDRGARRSQPQHF. DNA of the CDR3: TGTGTCAGTAGTATGGACAGGGGCGCAAGGAGGAGTCAGCCCCAGCATTTT.

Ten or more counts support this clonotype. The chain is built from TRBV29-1 and TRBJ1-3; maybe TRBD1 (6 bases). The germline V and J ends were trimmed by 7 bases and 4 bases, with 17 bases remaining between them. The CDR3 consists of 14 residues. The V gene's germline CDR1 is SQVTM and CDR2 ANQGSEA. This chain's CDR3 is CSARKTGKGNTIYF. The CDR3 nucleotides read TGCAGCGCCAGAAAAACAGGGAAAGGAAACACCATATATTTT.

This clonotype was counted ten times or more. The genes are TRBV7-2 and TRBJ2-1; TRBD2 might be the D (6 bases). Looked up from germline, CDR1 is SGHTA and CDR2 is FQGNSA. The CDR3 consists of 16 residues. The V and J ends lost 4 bases and 3 bases respectively, with 16 bases between them. The CDR3 region has the DNA TGTGCCAGCAGCTCCTCACGACTAGTAATCTACAATGAGCAGTTCTTC. Amino acid sequence: CASSSSRLVIYNEQFF.

This clonotype was found many times. The chain links TRBV20-1 to TRBJ1-5; a possible D gene is TRBD1 (6 bases). CDR1 is DFQATT and CDR2 is SNEGSKA in the germline V gene (reference sequence). The length of the CDR3 is 15 residues. Trimming cost V 0 bases and J 2 bases, with 11 bases left between them. The CDR3 sequence is CSAREQGTRNQPQHF. In DNA, the CDR3 is TGCAGTGCTAGAGAGCAGGGGACTCGCAATCAGCCCCAGCATTTT.

Ten or more counts support this clonotype. The rearrangement joins TRBV11-2 to TRBJ1-1, with 8 bases identical to TRBD1. V trimming: 7 bases; J trimming: 2 bases; junction bases outside the gene matches: 6. From germline, CDR1 is SGHAT and CDR2 FQNNGV. The CDR3 covers 14 residues. The CDR3 is CASTKDRVNTEAFF. For the CDR3, the DNA is TGTGCCAGCACCAAGGACAGGGTAAACACTGAAGCTTTCTTT.

This clonotype was picked up many times. The rearrangement joins TRBV29-1 to TRBJ2-7; 10 positions match TRBD1. From germline, CDR1 is SQVTM and CDR2 ANQGSEA. Trimming cost V 4 bases and J 7 bases; bases outside gene matches: 7. This CDR3 is 13 amino acids long. CDR3 DNA: TGCAGCGTTGGGGATCGACAGGGGGCAGAGCAGTACTTC. Translation gives CSVGDRQGAEQYF.

This clonotype was recorded many times. The J gene is TRBJ1-2, the V gene TRBV6-5, with TRBD1 as a possible D gene (5 bases). V lost 3 bases to trimming and J lost 4 bases, with 15 bases between them. The germline V gene encodes CDR1 MNHEY and CDR2 SVGAGI. The CDR3 is 15 amino acids. The CDR3 sequence is CASSYSGGMAYGYTF. The CDR3 region has the DNA TGTGCCAGCAGTTATTCGGGGGGGATGGCCTATGGCTACACCTTC.

This clonotype has ten or more counts. The chain combines TRBV12-3 or TRBV12-4 with TRBJ1-2, with D unclear. The CDR3 has 12 residues. Trimming left V 2 bases short and J 7 bases short, with 8 bases between. Here the CDR3 reads CASSLTMGGYTF. The CDR3 nucleotides are TGTGCCAGCAGTTTAACCATGGGTGGCTACACCTTC.

This clonotype was recorded many times. The chain employs TRBV2 and TRBJ1-6; D not certain. Deletions cut 7 bases from V and 4 bases from J, with 11 bases between. Per the germline V gene, CDR1 is SNHLY and CDR2 is FYNNEI. This CDR3 is 14 amino acids long. This CDR3 is CASKREIYNSPLHF. CDR3 DNA sequence: TGTGCCAGCAAGAGAGAGATATATAATTCACCCCTCCACTTT.

This clonotype was seen ten or more times. The CDR3 reads CASSWLAGIAANEQFF. For the CDR3, the DNA is TGTGCCAGCAGTTGGTTGGCGGGAATAGCTGCCAATGAGCAGTTCTTC. The gene calls are TRBV12-3 or TRBV12-4 and TRBJ2-1, with a tentative D call TRBD2 (6 bases). This CDR3 is 16 amino acids long. Trimming shortened V by 4 bases and J by 6 bases, and 19 bases separated the two germline ends.

This clonotype has at least ten counts. This chain links TRBV29-1 with TRBJ2-3; no firm D call. Germline V gene data show CDR1 as SQVTM and CDR2 as ANQGSEA. Trimming shortened V by 4 bases and J by 3 bases, and 11 bases separated the two germline ends. The CDR3 sequence is 13 residues long. CDR3 loop: CSVVFGFTDTQYF. The CDR3 DNA is TGCAGCGTTGTTTTTGGGTTTACAGATACGCAGTATTTT.

This clonotype has at least ten counts. The CDR3, as DNA: TGTGCCAGCAGACCCCGGGACGGAAAGTACAATGAGCAGTTCTTC. Translating gives CASRPRDGKYNEQFF. J is TRBJ2-1 and V is TRBV6-6; either TRBD1 or TRBD2 may fit D (5 bases each). This CDR3 region has 15 residues. Germline assignment: CDR1 MNHNY and CDR2 SVGAGI (reference sequence). V dropped 6 bases and J dropped 4 bases, with 16 bases sitting between them.

This chain uses TRBV30 with TRBJ1-2; D is possibly TRBD1 (5 bases). Trimming removed 2 bases at V and 4 bases at J, with 20 bases between. This CDR3 region has 16 residues. Germline CDR1 GTSNPN, CDR2 SVGIG (reference sequence). Here the CDR3 reads CAWSLRRGVPLYGYTF. As DNA, the CDR3 is TGTGCCTGGAGTCTTCGGCGAGGGGTCCCCCTCTATGGCTACACCTTC.

This clonotype came up many times. The gene calls are TRBV12-3 or TRBV12-4 and TRBJ2-3; 10 bases are shared with TRBD1. V shed 1 base, J shed 5 bases, and the junction held 9 bases outside the gene matches. The length of the CDR3 is 17 residues. The CDR3 DNA sequence: TGTGCCAGCAGTTTAGAGCAGACAGGGGGCTTGGGAGATACGCAGTATTTT. This encodes CASSLEQTGGLGDTQYF.

This clonotype was counted ten times or more. This chain uses TRBV20-1 with TRBJ2-6; D is unclear. Trimming removed 2 bases from V and 0 bases from J, with 8 bases in between. The CDR3 length is 15 residues. Germline assignment: CDR1 DFQATT and CDR2 SNEGSKA (reference sequence). CDR3 in amino acids: CSARRPFSGANVLTF. Written as DNA, the CDR3 is TGCAGTGCTAGACGGCCGTTCTCTGGGGCCAACGTCCTGACTTTC.

There are many counts of this clonotype. The chain combines TRBV6-6 with TRBJ1-2; 10 nucleotides match TRBD1. There are 15 residues in the CDR3. Trimming cost V 0 bases and J 7 bases; bases outside gene matches: 5. In germline, CDR1 is MNHNY, CDR2 SVGAGI (reference sequence). The DNA for the CDR3 is TGTGCCAGCAGTTACTCGACAGGGGGCAAGGGTGGCTACACCTTC. Protein sequence: CASSYSTGGKGGYTF.

This clonotype was recorded at least ten times. V is TRBV5-1 and J is TRBJ2-2, with unresolved D. CDR3 size: 15 residues. CDR1 is SGHRS, CDR2 YFSETQ, per germline. Trimming pared 1 base from V and 7 bases from J, leaving 14 bases between. The CDR3 region is CASSLKTGRLGELFF. Written as DNA, the CDR3 is TGCGCCAGCAGCTTGAAAACGGGCCGTCTCGGGGAGCTGTTTTTT.

The chain combines TRBV18 with TRBJ1-5, with TRBD1 identical over 10 bases. Germline V CDR1 and CDR2: KGHSH, LQKENI. Trimming removed 3 bases from V and 6 bases from J; junction bases left unmatched: 8. This CDR3 has 16 amino acids. The CDR3 loop reads CASSPLDRGLVQPQHF. CDR3 in DNA: TGTGCCAGCTCACCTCTCGACAGGGGGCTGGTTCAGCCCCAGCATTTT.

The table lists this clonotype with many counts. The rearrangement joins TRBV3-1 to TRBJ2-2, with 7 bases identical to TRBD1. Germline V gives CDR1 LGHDT, CDR2 YNNKEL (reference sequence). The CDR3 is 13 residues long. The V gene end was trimmed by 4 bases and the J gene end by 4 bases; junction bases not matched to a gene: 0. CDR3 nucleotides: TGTGCCAGCAGCCGGGACAGCACCGGGGAGCTGTTTTTT. Translating gives CASSRDSTGELFF.

This clonotype was recorded many times. The CDR3 protein is CSAQPGQGNSPLHF. The CDR3 coding sequence is TGCAGTGCTCAACCGGGACAGGGAAACTCACCCCTCCACTTT. V and J are TRBV20-1 and TRBJ1-6, with 9 bases matching TRBD1. V was pared by 5 bases and J by 10 bases, with 9 bases of the junction left unmatched. The CDR3 runs 14 residues. Per germline, CDR1 DFQATT and CDR2 SNEGSKA (reference sequence).

This clonotype has ten or more counts. V usage is TRBV20-1 and J usage is TRBJ2-1, with D unresolved. With 1 base removed from V and 5 bases from J, the gap between germline ends came to 15 bases. The germline V gene has CDR1 DFQATT and CDR2 SNEGSKA (reference sequence). CDR3 size: 15 residues. CDR3 sequence (DNA): TGCAGTGCTAGAGTGGGTAGCTCCTTTGACAATGAGCAGTTCTTC. Translated: CSARVGSSFDNEQFF.